The sample holds a few counts of the clone carrying this T cell receptor (beta chain). The antigen remains unidentified. The data are from a study of blood T cells in healthy people across ages. The study's findings and limits: Per million T cells, the diversity of TCR beta decreased roughly linearly as age advanced.

CDR1 is LNHDA, CDR2 SQIVND, per germline (reference sequence). The germline V and J ends were trimmed by 4 bases and 6 bases, with 11 bases remaining between them. The CDR3 has 13 residues. Using a J-beta primer mix together with a sample-barcoded 5' primer, a second PCR was run for roughly 6 to 11 cycles. TCRdb reanalysed the 5' RACE reads using MiXCR and keeps one entry per CDR3 protein. The repertoire holds 450,000 to 600,000 distinct CDR3 sequences, with roughly a quarter as singletons. The same sample was also used in a study of T cells of mothers and their children. From that report: For each mother, over 8 million TCR beta CDR3 reads were obtained, and for each child, around 3.1 million. Related mother-child pairs shared slightly more overlap than unrelated pairs, but the difference was non-significant. No persistent microchimeric T cell clones were detected.

The genes are TRBV19 and TRBJ2-3; possibly TRBD1 for D (5 bases). The TCR was taken from a boy aged 2-9 years in good health. Specimen: blood. The CDR3 loop is CASSKPAGDTQYF. In DNA form, the CDR3 reads TGTGCCAGTAGTAAGCCCGCAGGGGATACGCAGTATTTT.